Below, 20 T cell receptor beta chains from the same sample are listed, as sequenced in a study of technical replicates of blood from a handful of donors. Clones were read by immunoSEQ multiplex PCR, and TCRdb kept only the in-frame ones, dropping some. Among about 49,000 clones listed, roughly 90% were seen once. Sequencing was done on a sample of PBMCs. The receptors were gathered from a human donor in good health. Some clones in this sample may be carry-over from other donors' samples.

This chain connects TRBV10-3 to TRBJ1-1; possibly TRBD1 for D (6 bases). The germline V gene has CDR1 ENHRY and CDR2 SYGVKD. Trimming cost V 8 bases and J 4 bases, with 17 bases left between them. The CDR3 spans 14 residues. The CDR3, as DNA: TGTGCCATCGCAGGGGAAGGAGTGAGCACTGAAGCTTTCTTT. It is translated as CAIAGEGVSTEAFF.

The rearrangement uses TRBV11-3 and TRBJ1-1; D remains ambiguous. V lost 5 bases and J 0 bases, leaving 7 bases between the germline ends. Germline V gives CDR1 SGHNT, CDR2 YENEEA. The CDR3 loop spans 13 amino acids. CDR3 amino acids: CASSPGLNTEAFF. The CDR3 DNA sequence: TGTGCCAGCAGCCCAGGATTGAACACTGAAGCTTTCTTT.

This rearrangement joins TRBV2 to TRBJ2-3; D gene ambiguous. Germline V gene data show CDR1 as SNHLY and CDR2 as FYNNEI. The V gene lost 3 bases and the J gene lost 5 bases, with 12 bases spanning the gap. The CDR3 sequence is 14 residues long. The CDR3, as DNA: TGTGCCAGCAGTGATGGTGCGCTCGGAGATACGCAGTATTTT. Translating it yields CASSDGALGDTQYF.

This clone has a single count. This CDR3 reads CASSHPPGPQRGGSEQFF. The CDR3 nucleotides read TGTGCCAGCAGCCATCCTCCGGGACCCCAGAGGGGAGGGTCTGAGCAGTTCTTC. The J gene is TRBJ2-1, the V gene TRBV7-8; 7 nucleotides match TRBD2. This CDR3 spans 18 amino acids. Looked up from germline, CDR1 is SGHVS and CDR2 is FQNEAQ. The junction had 22 bases not matched to a gene; V was cut back by 5 bases and J by 9 bases. Full variable domain (outside the CDR3, taken from reference TRBV7-8 and TRBJ2-1): GAGVSQSPRYKVAKRGQDVALRCDPISGHVSLFWYQQALGQGPEFLTYFQNEAQLDKSGLPSDRFFAERPEGSVSTLKIQRTQQEDSAVYLCASSHPPGPQRGGSEQFFGPGTRLTVL.

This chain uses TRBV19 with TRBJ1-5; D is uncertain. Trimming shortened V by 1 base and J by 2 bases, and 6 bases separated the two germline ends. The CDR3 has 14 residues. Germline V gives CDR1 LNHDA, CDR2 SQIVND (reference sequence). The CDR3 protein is CASSIAVGNQPQHF. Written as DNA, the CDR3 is TGTGCCAGTAGTATAGCAGTTGGCAATCAGCCCCAGCATTTT.

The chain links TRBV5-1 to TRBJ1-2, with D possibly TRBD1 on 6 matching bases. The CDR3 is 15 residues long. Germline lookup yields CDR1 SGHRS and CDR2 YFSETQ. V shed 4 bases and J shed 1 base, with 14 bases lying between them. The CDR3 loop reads CASSQTGFLNYGYTF. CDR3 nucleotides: TGCGCCAGCAGCCAGACAGGATTTCTTAACTATGGCTACACCTTC.

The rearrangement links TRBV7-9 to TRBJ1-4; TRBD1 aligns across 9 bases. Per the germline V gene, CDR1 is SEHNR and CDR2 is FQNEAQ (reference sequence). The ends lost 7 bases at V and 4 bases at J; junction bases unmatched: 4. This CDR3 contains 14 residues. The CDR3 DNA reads TGTGCCAGCAACATGGGACAGGGTAATGAAAAACTGTTTTTT. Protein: CASNMGQGNEKLFF.

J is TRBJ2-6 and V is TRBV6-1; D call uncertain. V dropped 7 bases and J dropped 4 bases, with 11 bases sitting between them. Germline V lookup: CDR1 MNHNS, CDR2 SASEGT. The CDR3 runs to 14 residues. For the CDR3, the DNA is TGTGCCAGCATTAACATTGGCGGGGCCAACGTCCTGACTTTC. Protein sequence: CASINIGGANVLTF.

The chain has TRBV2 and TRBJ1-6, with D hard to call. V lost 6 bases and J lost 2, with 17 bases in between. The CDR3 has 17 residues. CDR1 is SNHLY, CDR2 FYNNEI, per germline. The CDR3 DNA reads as TGTGCCAGCAGCAAGGATGAGGAGATTGCCTATAATTCACCCCTCCACTTT. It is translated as CASSKDEEIAYNSPLHF.

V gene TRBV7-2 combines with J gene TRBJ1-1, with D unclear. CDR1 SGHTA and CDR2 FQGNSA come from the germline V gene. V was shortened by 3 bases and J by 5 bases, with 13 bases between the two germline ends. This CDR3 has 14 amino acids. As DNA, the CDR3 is TGTGCCAGCAGCTTCAGACGAACGGGGACTGAAGCTTTCTTT. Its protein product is CASSFRRTGTEAFF. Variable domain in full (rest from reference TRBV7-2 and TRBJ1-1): GAGVSQSPSNKVTEKGKDVELRCDPISGHTALYWYRQSLGQGLEFLIYFQGNSAPDKSGLPSDRFSAERTGGSVSTLTIQRTQQEDSAVYLCASSFRRTGTEAFFGQGTRLTVV.

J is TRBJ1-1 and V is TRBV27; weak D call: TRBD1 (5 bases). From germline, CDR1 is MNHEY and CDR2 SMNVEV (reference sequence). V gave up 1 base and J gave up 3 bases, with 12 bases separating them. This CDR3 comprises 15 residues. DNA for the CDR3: TGTGCCAGCAGTTTATTTGGGTGGGGGGACACTGAAGCTTTCTTT. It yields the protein CASSLFGWGDTEAFF.

The CDR3 spells CASSQERSGGAFYEQYF. The CDR3 DNA reads as TGTGCCAGCAGCCAAGAACGAAGCGGGGGGGCCTTCTACGAGCAGTACTTC. The chain recombines TRBV4-2 with TRBJ2-7, with 10 bases aligning to TRBD2. With 0 bases clipped from V and 3 bases from J, the junction kept 8 bases outside the gene matches. Germline CDR1 LGHNA, CDR2 YNFKEQ. This CDR3 has 17 amino acids.

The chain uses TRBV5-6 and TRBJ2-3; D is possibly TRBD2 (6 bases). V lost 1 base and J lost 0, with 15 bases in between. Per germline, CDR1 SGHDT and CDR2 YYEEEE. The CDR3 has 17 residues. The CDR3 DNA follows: TGTGCCAGCAGCTTGTTTGGAGGGGAGTTTAGCACAGATACGCAGTATTTT. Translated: CASSLFGGEFSTDTQYF.

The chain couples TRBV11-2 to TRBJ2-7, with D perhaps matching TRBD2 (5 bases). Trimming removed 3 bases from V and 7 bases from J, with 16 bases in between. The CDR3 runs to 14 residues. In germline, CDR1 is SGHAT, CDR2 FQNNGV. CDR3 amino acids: CASSFGRGPGEQYF. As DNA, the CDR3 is TGTGCCAGCAGCTTTGGTCGCGGTCCGGGGGAGCAGTACTTC.

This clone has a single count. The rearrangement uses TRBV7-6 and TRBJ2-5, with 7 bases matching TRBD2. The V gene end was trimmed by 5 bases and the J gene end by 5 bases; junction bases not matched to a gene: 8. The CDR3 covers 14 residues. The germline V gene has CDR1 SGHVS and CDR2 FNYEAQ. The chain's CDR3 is CASSPPGGWETQYF. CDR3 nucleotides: TGTGCCAGCAGCCCCCCGGGGGGATGGGAGACCCAGTACTTC.

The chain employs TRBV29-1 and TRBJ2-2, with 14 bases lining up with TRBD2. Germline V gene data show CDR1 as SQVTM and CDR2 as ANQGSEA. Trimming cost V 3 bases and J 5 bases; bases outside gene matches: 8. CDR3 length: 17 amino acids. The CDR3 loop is CSVEARLAGGPTGELFF. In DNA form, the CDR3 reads TGCAGCGTTGAGGCTAGACTAGCGGGGGGGCCTACCGGGGAGCTGTTTTTT.

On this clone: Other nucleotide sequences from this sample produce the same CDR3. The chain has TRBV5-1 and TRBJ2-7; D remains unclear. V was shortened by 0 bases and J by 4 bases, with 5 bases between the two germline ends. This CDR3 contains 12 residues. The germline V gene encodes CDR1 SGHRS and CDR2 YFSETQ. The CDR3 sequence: CASSLDFYEQYF. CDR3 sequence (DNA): TGCGCCAGCAGCTTGGACTTTTACGAGCAGTACTTC.

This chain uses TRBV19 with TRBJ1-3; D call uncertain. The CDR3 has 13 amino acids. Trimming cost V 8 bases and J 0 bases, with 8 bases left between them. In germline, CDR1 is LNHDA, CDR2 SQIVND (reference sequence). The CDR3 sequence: CASALISGNTIYF. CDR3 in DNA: TGTGCCAGTGCGCTGATCTCTGGAAACACCATATATTTT.

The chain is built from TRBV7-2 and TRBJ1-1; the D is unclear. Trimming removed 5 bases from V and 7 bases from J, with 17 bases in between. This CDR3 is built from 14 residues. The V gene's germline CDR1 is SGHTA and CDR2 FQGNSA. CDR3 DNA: TGTGCCAGCAGCGCCCCTAGGAGACGTATTGAAGCTTTCTTT. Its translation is CASSAPRRRIEAFF.

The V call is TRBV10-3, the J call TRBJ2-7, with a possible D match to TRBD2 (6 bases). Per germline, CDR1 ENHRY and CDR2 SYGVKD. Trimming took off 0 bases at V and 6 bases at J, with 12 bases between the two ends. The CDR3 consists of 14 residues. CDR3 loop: CAISESQGLSEQYF. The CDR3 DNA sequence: TGTGCCATCAGTGAGTCCCAGGGACTTAGCGAGCAGTACTTC.